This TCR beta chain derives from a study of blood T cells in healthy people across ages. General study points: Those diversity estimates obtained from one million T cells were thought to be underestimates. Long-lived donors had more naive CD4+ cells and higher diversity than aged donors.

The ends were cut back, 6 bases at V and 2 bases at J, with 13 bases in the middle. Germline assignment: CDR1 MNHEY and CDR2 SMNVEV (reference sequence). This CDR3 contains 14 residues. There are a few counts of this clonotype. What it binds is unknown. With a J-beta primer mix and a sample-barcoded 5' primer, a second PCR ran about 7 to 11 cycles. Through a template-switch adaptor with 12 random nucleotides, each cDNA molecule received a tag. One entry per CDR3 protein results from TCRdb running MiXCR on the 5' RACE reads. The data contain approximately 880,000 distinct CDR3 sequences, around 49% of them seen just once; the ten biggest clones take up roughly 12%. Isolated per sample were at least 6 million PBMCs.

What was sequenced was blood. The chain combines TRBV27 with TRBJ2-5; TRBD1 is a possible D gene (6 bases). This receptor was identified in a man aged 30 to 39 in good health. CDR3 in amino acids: CASRQRTEQETQYF. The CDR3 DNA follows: TGTGCCAGCAGACAAAGGACAGAACAAGAGACCCAGTACTTC.